This paragraph reports one T cell receptor beta chain. The CDR3 runs 19 residues. Trimming shortened V by 5 bases and J by 0 bases, and 22 bases separated the two germline ends. Germline CDR1 SGHAT, CDR2 FQNNGV. The authors' processing: Reference gene primer amplification gave nucleated cell count estimates. Assay used: immunoSEQ multiplex PCR; TCRdb lists only in-frame clones, some missing. The DNA was the basis for D and trimming; V, J and clone size are from that table. In the table there are more than 65,000 clones, approximately 78% of which are singletons. This sample is part of a study of blood T cell repertoires in COVID-19. The wider study: Collection of acute and convalescent COVID-19 samples took place in the United States, Italy and Spain.

The chain links TRBV11-2 to TRBJ1-4; weak D call: TRBD1 (5 bases). The sequence was collected from a woman aged 80 or over with acute or convalescent COVID-19. Sequencing was performed on peripheral blood. This CDR3 is CASSPRSARQFTTNEKLFF. In DNA form, the CDR3 reads TGTGCCAGCAGCCCACGGTCGGCAAGACAGTTCACAACTAATGAAAAACTGTTTTTT. Looking up the rest from reference TRBV11-2 and TRBJ1-4 gives the full variable domain: EAGVAQSPRYKIIEKRQSVAFWCNPISGHATLYWYQQILGQGPKLLIQFQNNGVVDDSQLPKDRFSAERLKGVDSTLKIQPAKLEDSAVYLCASSPRSARQFTTNEKLFFGSGTQLSVL.